This T cell receptor (beta chain) was found in a study of T cell clonotyping in hematopoietic cell transplantation. Time point: recipient sample about 28 days before transplant, after cytoreduction. Sequenced by immunoSEQ multiplex PCR; TCRdb stores in-frame clones only, minus some. Here the sample spans over 15,000 clones, 93% being singletons. V lost 3 bases, J lost 6 bases, and 20 bases lay in between. The germline V gene has CDR1 GTSNPN and CDR2 SVGIG (reference sequence). This CDR3 has 16 amino acids. This clonotype was obtained from a man younger than 30 with biphenotypic leukemia. Some clones in this sample may be carry-over from other donors' samples. The chain employs TRBV30 and TRBJ1-4, with D tentatively TRBD1 (5 bases). The specimen was peripheral blood mononuclear cells, collected before stem cell transplant. CDR3 nucleotide sequence: TGTGCCTGGAGGAACAAGATGGGGGATAGGGATGAAAAACTGTTTTTT. It specifies CAWRNKMGDRDEKLFF.